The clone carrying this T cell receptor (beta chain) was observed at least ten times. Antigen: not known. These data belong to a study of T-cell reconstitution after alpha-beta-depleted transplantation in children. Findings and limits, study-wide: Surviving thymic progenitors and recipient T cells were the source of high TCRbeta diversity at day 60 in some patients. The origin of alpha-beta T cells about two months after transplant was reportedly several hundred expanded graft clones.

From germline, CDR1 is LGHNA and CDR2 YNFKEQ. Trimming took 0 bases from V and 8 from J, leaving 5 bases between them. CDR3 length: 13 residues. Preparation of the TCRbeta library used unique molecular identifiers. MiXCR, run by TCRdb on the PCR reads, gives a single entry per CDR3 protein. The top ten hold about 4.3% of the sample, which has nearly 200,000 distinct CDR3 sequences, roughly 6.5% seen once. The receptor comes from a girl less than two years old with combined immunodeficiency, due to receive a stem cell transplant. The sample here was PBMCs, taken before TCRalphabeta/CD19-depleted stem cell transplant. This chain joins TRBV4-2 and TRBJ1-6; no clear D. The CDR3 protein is CASSQDLYSPLHF. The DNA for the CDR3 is TGTGCCAGCAGCCAAGATCTATATTCACCCCTCCACTTT.